This section outlines one TCR beta chain sequence together with its context. How the authors handled the data: Amplification with reference gene primers provided the estimates of nucleated cell counts. The data were produced by immunoSEQ multiplex PCR, yet TCRdb's version contains in-frame clones alone and is incomplete. V, J and clone size are taken as reported in that table, and D and trimming were inferred from the DNA itself. The table includes 250,000 to 350,000 clones, roughly 90% detected once. These data are taken from a study of blood T cell repertoires in COVID-19. Study-level information: Specimens from acute and convalescent COVID-19 originated in the United States, Italy and Spain. PBMCs, B-cell-depleted T cells, or T cells were the source of the cDNA or gDNA that made up the material.

Germline V gene lookup returns CDR1 MNHEY and CDR2 SMNVEV (reference sequence). CDR3 length: 13 amino acids. Between the trimmed V and J ends, which lost 6 bases and 2 bases, there was a span of 11 bases. Either two negative PCRs, clearance, or symptom resolution qualified Cohort 3 donors as recovered. The sequencing input was PBMCs or T cells enriched from blood (not recorded which). This rearrangement joins TRBV27 to TRBJ2-7; D is unclear. The source is a woman in her twenties or thirties who had recovered from COVID-19. The CDR3 sequence is CASSRPSTYEQYF. CDR3 DNA sequence: TGTGCCAGCAGCCGCCCATCTACCTACGAGCAGTACTTC.